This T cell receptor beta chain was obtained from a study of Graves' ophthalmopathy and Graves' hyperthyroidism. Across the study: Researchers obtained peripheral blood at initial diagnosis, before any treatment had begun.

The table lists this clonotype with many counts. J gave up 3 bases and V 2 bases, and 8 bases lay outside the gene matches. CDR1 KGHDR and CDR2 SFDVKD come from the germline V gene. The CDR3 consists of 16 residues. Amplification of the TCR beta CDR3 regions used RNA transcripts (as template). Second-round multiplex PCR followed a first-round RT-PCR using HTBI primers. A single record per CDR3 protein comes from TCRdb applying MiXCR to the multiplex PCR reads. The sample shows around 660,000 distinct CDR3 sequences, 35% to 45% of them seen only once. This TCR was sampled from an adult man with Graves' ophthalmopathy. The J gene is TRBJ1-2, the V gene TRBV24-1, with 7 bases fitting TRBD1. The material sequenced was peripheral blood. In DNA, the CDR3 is TGTGCCACCAGTGATTCCCGAACAGGGGAGGACTATGGCTACACCTTC. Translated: CATSDSRTGEDYGYTF.